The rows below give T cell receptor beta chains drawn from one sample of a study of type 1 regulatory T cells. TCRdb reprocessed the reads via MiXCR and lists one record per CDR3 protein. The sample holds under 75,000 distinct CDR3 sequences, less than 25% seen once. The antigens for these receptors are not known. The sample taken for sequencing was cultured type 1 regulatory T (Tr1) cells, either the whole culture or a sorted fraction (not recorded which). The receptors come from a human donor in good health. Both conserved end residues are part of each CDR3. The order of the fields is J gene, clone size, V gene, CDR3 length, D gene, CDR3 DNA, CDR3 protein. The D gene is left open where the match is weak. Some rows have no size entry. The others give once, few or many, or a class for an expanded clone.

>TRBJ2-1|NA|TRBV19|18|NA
TGTGCCAGTAGTATAGTAGGCGTCGGTTCGTTCACTTACAATGAGCAGTTCTTC
CASSIVGVGSFTYNEQFF
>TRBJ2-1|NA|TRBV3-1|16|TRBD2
TGTGCCGGCAGCCAAGTGGGGCGAGGGAGGGACAATGAGCAGTTCTTC
CAGSQVGRGRDNEQFF
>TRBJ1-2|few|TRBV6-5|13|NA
TGTGCCAGCAGTTACGGGGAGCGCTATGGCTACACCTTC
CASSYGERYGYTF
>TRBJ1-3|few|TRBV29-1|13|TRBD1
TGCAGCGGGATTGGACAGGCGATGGACACCATATATTTT
CSGIGQAMDTIYF
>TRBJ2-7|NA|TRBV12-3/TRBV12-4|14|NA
TGTGCCAGCAGCGCCGGGACCGTCGACTACGAGCAGTACTTC
CASSAGTVDYEQYF
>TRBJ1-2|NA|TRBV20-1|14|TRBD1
TGCAGTGCTTACACAGGGGGCGTTAGGTATGGCTACACCTTC
CSAYTGGVRYGYTF
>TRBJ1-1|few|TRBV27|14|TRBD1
TGTGCCAGCAGCTACAGGGGGCATGAGACTGAAGCTTTCTTT
CASSYRGHETEAFF
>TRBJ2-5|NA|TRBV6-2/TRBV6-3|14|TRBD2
TGTTCCAGCAGACGTAGCGGGGACCAAGAGACCCAGTACTTC
CSSRRSGDQETQYF
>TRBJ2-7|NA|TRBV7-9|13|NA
TGTGCCAGCAGCTTAGGGAACGGCTACGAGCAGTACTTC
CASSLGNGYEQYF
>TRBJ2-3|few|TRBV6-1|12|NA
TGTGCCAGCACGGTTAGCACAGATACGCAGTATTTT
CASTVSTDTQYF
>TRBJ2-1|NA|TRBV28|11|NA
TGTGCCAGCAGTTCAACCGATGAGCAGTTCTTC
CASSSTDEQFF
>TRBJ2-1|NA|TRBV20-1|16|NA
TGCAGTGCTAGAGAATGGTTGCGGGAATCCTACAATGAGCAGTTCTTC
CSAREWLRESYNEQFF
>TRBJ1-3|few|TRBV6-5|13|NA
TGTGCCAGCAGTTACTCATGGGGAGGCACCATATATTTT
CASSYSWGGTIYF
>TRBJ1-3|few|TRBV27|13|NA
TGTGCCAGCAGTCGTTCGGATGGAAACACCATATATTTT
CASSRSDGNTIYF
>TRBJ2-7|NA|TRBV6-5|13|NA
TGTGCCAGCAGTTACCCACCCATCTACGAGCAGTACTTC
CASSYPPIYEQYF
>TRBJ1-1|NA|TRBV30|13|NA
TGTGCCTGGAGTGTCCGCAAGGGTTCCGAAGCTTTCTTT
CAWSVRKGSEAFF
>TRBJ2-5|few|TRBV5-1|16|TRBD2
TGCGCCAGCAGCTACTCGACGAGCGGGGGACTAGAGACCCAGTACTTC
CASSYSTSGGLETQYF
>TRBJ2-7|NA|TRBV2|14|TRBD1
TGTGCCAGCAGCACCGGGACAGCTTCCTACGAGCAGTACTTC
CASSTGTASYEQYF
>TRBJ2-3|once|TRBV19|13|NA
TGTGCCAGTAGTATCAGGTATACAGATACGCAGTATTTT
CASSIRYTDTQYF
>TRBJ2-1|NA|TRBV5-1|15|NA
TGCGCCAGCAGCCTAATCGCGGGGCTCTACAATGAGCAGTTCTTC
CASSLIAGLYNEQFF
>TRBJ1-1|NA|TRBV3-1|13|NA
TGTGCCGGCAGCCAAGATCGTGGGAGTGAAGCTTTCTTT
CAGSQDRGSEAFF
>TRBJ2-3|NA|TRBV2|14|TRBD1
TGTGCCAGCAGGCTGGAACAGGGGTCTGATACGCAGTATTTT
CASRLEQGSDTQYF
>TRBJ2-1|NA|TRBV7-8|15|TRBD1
TGTGCCAGCATCCCGACCGGGACAGGGTACAATGAGCAGTTCTTC
CASIPTGTGYNEQFF
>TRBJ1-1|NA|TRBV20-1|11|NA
TGCAGTGCCGAGGGGAGTACTGAAGCTTTCTTT
CSAEGSTEAFF
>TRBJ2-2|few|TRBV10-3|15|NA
TGTGCCATCAGTGGGGTGACTGCTTACACCGGGGAGCTGTTTTTT
CAISGVTAYTGELFF
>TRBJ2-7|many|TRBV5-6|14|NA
TGTGCCAGCAGCAGCTCCCGGGTCTTCTACGAGCAGTACTTC
CASSSSRVFYEQYF
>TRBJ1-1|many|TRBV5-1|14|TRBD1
TGCGCCAGCAGCTTAAGGACAGGGGGAACTGAAGCTTTCTTT
CASSLRTGGTEAFF
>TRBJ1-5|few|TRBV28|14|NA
TGTGCCAGCAATGAATTTTTGAGCAATCAGCCCCAGCATTTT
CASNEFLSNQPQHF
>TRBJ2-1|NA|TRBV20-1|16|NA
TGCAGTGCTCCCAGGGGGGCGGCGAGCTCCTACAATGAGCAGTTCTTC
CSAPRGAASSYNEQFF
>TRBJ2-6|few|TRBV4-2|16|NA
TGTGCCAGCAGCCCTGAGGGCTGGAGCGGGGCCAACGTCCTGACTTTC
CASSPEGWSGANVLTF
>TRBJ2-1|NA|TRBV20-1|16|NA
TGCAGTGCTAGAGATCCCGGCTCCAAGGCCCACAATGAGCAGTTCTTC
CSARDPGSKAHNEQFF
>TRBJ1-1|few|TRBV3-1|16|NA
TGTGCCAGCAGCCAAGATACCTTCAGGGGCAACGCTGAAGCTTTCTTT
CASSQDTFRGNAEAFF
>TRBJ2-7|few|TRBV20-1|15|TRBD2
TGCAGTGCTAGAGCCTTGGGCGGGAGTCCCTACGAGCAGTACTTC
CSARALGGSPYEQYF
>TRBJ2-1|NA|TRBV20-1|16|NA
TGCAGTGCTCCATCCCCCCTAGGTGCAAGACAAAATGAGCAGTTCTTC
CSAPSPLGARQNEQFF
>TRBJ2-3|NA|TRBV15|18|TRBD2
TGTGCCACCAGCAGTTCCGGGACTAGCGGGAGGGCCCTCGATACGCAGTATTTT
CATSSSGTSGRALDTQYF
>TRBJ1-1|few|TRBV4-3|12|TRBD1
TGCGCCAGCAGCCAGGGACAGGGGCGAGCTTTCTTT
CASSQGQGRAFF
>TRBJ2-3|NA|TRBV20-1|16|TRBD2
TGCAGTGCTAGTCTCTATAGCGGGGAGGGCTTGGATACGCAGTATTTT
CSASLYSGEGLDTQYF
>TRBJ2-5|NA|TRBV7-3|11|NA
TGTGCCAGCAGCTCCAAAGAGACCCAGTACTTC
CASSSKETQYF
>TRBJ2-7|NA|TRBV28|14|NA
TGTGCCAGCAGGGAGGGGGAGCGGGGCTACGAGCAGTACTTC
CASREGERGYEQYF
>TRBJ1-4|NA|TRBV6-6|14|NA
TGTGCCAGCATTCAACAGGGATTAAATGAAAAACTGTTTTTT
CASIQQGLNEKLFF
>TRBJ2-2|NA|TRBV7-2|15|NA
TGTGCCAGCAGCTTCTCTAGTTTGAACACCGGGGAGCTGTTTTTT
CASSFSSLNTGELFF
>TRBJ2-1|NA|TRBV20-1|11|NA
TGCAGTGCGGTTAGGGTTTATGAGCAGTTCTTC
CSAVRVYEQFF
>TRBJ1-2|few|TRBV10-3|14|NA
TGTGCCATCAGTGAGGACAGAACAGGGAATGGCTACACCTTC
CAISEDRTGNGYTF
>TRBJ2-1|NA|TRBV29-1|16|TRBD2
TGCAGCGTTGCGGCCCCTATAGCGGGAAAAGGGGTTGAGCAGTTCTTC
CSVAAPIAGKGVEQFF
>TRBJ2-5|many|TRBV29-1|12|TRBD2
TGCAGCGTAGGACTAGCCGAAGAGACCCAGTACTTC
CSVGLAEETQYF
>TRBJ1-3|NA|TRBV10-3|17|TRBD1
TGTGCCATCAGCCTCAAAGTTCCAGGGGGCACTGGAAACACCATATATTTT
CAISLKVPGGTGNTIYF
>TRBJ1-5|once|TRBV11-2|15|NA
TGTGCCAGCAGCCTCCCGCGGGCTAGCAATCAGCCCCAGCATTTT
CASSLPRASNQPQHF
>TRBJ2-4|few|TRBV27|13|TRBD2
TGTGCCAGCAGTTTCACGGGAGGAAACATTCAGTACTTC
CASSFTGGNIQYF
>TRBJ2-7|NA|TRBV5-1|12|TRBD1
TGCGCCAGCAGCTTAGACAGGGGCGAGCAGTACTTC
CASSLDRGEQYF
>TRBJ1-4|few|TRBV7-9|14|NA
TGTGCCAGCAGCTTAACCGGGCCTAATGAAAAACTGTTTTTT
CASSLTGPNEKLFF
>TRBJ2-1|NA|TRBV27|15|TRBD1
TGTGCCAGCAGTTCACGACAGGGTGGTAACAATGAGCAGTTCTTC
CASSSRQGGNNEQFF
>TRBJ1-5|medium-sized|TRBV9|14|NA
TGTGCCAGCAATCGGGGGCCGGGAAATCAGCCCCAGCATTTT
CASNRGPGNQPQHF
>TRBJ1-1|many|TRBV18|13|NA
TGTGCCAGCTCCGGGGGGCTGAACACTGAAGCTTTCTTT
CASSGGLNTEAFF
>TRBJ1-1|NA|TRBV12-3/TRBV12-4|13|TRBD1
TGTGCCAGCAGTTTAGTGGGACAGGGTGAAGCTTTCTTT
CASSLVGQGEAFF
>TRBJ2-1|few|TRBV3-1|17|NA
TGTGCCAGCAGCCAAGTTGCATTCCTATCTAGTAGGAATGAGCAGTTCTTC
CASSQVAFLSSRNEQFF
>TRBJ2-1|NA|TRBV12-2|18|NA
TGTGCAAGTCGCGATCTTCAGCCCAAGCGGGGCCCTCGGTGGGAGCAGTTCTTC
CASRDLQPKRGPRWEQFF
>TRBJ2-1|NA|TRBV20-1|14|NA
TGCAGTGCAATTGGGAGAGGTGCGTACAATGAGCAGTTCTTC
CSAIGRGAYNEQFF
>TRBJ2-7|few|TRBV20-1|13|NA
TGCAGTGCTAGAAAGGACGGGGGCGTGGAGCAGTACTTC
CSARKDGGVEQYF
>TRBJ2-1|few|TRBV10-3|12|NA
TGTGCCCACGGGGGGCTGGGGAATGAGCAGTTCTTC
CAHGGLGNEQFF